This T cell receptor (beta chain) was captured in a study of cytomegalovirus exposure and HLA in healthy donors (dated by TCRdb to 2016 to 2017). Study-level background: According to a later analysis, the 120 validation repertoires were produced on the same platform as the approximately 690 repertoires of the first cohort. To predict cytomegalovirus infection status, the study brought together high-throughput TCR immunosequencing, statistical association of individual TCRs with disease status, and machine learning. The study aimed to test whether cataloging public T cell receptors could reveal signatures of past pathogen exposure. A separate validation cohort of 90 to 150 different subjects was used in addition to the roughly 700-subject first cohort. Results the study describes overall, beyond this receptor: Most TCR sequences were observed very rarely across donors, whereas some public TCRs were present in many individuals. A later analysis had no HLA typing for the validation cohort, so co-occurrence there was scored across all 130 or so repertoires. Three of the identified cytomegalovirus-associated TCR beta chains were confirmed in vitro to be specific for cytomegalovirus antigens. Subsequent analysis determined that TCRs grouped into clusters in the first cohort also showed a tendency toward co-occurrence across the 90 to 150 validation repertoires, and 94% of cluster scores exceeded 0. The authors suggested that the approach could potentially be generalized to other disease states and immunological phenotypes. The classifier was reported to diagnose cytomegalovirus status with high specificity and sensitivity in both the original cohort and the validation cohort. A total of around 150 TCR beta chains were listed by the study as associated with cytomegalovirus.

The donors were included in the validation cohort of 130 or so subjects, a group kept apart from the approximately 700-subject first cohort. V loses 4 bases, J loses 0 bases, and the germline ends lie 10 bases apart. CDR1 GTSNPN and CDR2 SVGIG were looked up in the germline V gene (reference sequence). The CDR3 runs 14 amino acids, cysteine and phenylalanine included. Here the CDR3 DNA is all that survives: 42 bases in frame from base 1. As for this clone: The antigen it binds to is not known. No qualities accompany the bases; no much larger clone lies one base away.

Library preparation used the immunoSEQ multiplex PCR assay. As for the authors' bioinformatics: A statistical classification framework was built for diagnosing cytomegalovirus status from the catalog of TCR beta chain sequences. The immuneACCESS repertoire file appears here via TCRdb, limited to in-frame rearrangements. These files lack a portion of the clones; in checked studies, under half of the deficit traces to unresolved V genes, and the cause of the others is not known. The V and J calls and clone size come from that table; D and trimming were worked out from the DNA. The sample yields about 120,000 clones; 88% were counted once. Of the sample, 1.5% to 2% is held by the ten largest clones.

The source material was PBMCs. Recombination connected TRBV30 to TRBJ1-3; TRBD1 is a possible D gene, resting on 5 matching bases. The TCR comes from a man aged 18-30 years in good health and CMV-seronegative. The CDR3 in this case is CAWKGRFSGNTIYF. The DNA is TGTGCCTGGAAGGGGAGGTTCTCTGGAAACACCATATATTTT.